This T cell receptor beta chain came from a study of control samples from healthy donors and cancer patients. The data were produced by immunoSEQ multiplex PCR, yet TCRdb's version contains in-frame clones alone and is incomplete. The sample has about 92,000 clones, roughly four fifths seen once. This clone was seen only a few times. The germline V gene has CDR1 MNHEY and CDR2 SMNVEV (reference sequence). The CDR3 has 16 residues. Between the trimmed V and J ends, which lost 4 bases and 4 bases, there was a span of 17 bases. The sample comprised blood. This chain joins TRBV27 and TRBJ2-1, with a weak D call TRBD2 (6 bases). The TCR originated in a woman in her fifties or sixties in good health. In DNA, the CDR3 is TGTGCCAGCAGTTCCCGAAGGGCGGGGCTTTACAATGAGCAGTTCTTC. Translated: CASSSRRAGLYNEQFF.